This T cell receptor beta chain appears in the sequencing data of a study of blood T cell repertoires in COVID-19. Looking at the study overall: Donors in the United States, Italy and Spain gave samples during acute or convalescent COVID-19. Sample material is recorded as cDNA or gDNA derived from T cells, B-cell-depleted T cells, or PBMCs.

Residents of around 24 US areas, aged 18 to 89 years, made up the participants. Clinical history reported by participants formed the basis on which cohorts were assigned. Some clones are missing from TCRdb's copy, which holds only in-frame ones; the method was immunoSEQ multiplex PCR. The sample holds about 310,000 clones; 70% to 90% are singletons and the top ten take over 9%. The CDR3 loop spans 14 amino acids. The V end lost 4 bases, the J end lost 6 bases, and 12 bases lay between the germline ends. The V gene's germline CDR1 is SNHLY and CDR2 FYNNEI. Sequences were obtained from PBMCs or T cells enriched from blood (not recorded which). The clonotype comes from a woman aged 40 to 55 who had recovered from COVID-19. The rearrangement uses TRBV2 and TRBJ2-2; D perhaps matches TRBD1 (5 bases). In nucleotides, the CDR3 is TGTGCCAGCAGTGCCAGGGTATCTGCCGGGGAGCTGTTTTTT. It specifies CASSARVSAGELFF.